This T cell receptor beta chain was retrieved from a study of shared clonotypes between healthy human individuals. Clones were sequenced by immunoSEQ multiplex PCR, and TCRdb holds only the in-frame ones, with some missing. The table includes about 680,000 clones, around 67% detected once. The sequence derives from a woman aged 25 to 45 in good health. Material: memory CD4+ T cells sorted from blood. The sample's subset: CD45RA-negative fraction.

In DNA form, the CDR3 reads TGTGCCAGCAGCCAAGATGCGGGAGGGCCAGATACGCAGTATTTT. Protein product: CASSQDAGGPDTQYF. V is TRBV4-2 and J is TRBJ2-3; 9 bases agree with TRBD2. With V trimmed by 0 bases and J by 4 bases, 2 bases remained unmatched. Germline loops: CDR1 LGHNA, CDR2 YNFKEQ. The CDR3 is made up of 15 amino acids.